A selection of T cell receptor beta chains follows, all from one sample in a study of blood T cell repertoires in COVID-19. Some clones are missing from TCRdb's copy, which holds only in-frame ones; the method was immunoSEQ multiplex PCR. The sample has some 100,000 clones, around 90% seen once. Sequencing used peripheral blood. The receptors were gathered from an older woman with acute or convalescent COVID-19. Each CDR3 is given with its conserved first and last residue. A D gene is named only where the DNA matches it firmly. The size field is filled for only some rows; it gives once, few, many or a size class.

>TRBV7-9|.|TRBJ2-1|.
CASSSAGGSYNEQFF
TGTGCCAGCAGCTCCGCTGGAGGGTCCTACAATGAGCAGTTCTTC
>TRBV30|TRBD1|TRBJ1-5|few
CAWSIPGQHNQPQHF
TGTGCCTGGAGTATTCCGGGACAGCATAATCAGCCCCAGCATTTT
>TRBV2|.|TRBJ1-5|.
CASSVARVGNQPQHF
TGTGCCAGCAGTGTGGCCAGGGTGGGCAATCAGCCCCAGCATTTT
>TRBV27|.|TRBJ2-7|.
CASSLAPDYEQYF
TGTGCCAGCAGTTTAGCTCCAGATTACGAGCAGTACTTC
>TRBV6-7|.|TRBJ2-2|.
CASSPQGSTGELFF
TGTGCCAGCAGTCCACAGGGTTCCACCGGGGAGCTGTTTTTT
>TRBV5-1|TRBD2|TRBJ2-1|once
CASSSGLADEQFF
TGCGCCAGCAGCTCCGGACTAGCGGACGAGCAGTTCTTC
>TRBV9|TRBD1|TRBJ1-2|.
CASSVENRGNGYTF
TGTGCCAGCAGCGTAGAAAACAGGGGGAATGGCTACACCTTC
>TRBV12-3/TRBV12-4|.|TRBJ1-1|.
CASSFEVGTEAFF
TGTGCCAGCAGTTTTGAGGTCGGCACTGAAGCTTTCTTT
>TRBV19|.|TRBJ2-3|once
CASSPRDMETDTQYF
TGTGCCAGTAGTCCACGGGACATGGAGACAGATACGCAGTATTTT
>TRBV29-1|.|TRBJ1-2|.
CSVEDRNTF
TGCAGCGTTGAAGACAGGAACACCTTC
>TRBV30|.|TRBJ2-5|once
CAWSVYGAPQETQYF
TGTGCCTGGAGTGTATACGGAGCACCCCAAGAGACCCAGTACTTC
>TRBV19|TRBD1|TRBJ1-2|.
CASVLTGQDDYTF
TGTGCCTCAGTATTAACCGGACAGGACGACTACACCTTC
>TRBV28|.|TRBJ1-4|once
CASSSNRVWEKLFF
TGTGCCAGCAGTTCAAACAGGGTGTGGGAAAAACTGTTTTTT
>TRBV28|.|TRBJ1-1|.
CASVPPEGEAFF
TGTGCCAGCGTACCGCCTGAGGGTGAAGCTTTCTTT
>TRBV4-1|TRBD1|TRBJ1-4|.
CASSPRQGESEKLFF
TGCGCCAGCAGCCCGCGACAGGGGGAAAGTGAAAAACTGTTTTTT
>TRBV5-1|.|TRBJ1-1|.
CASSLLGYEAFF
TGCGCCAGCAGCTTGCTAGGTTACGAAGCTTTCTTT
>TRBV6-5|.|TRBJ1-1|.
CASSYSAGNTEAFF
TGTGCCAGCAGTTACTCAGCGGGTAACACTGAAGCTTTCTTT
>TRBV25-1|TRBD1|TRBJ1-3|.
CASSDSGGWTGSGNTIYF
TGTGCCAGCAGTGACTCAGGGGGTTGGACAGGCTCTGGAAACACCATATATTTT
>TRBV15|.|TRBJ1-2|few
CATSRGAGNYGYTF
TGTGCCACCAGCAGAGGGGCGGGAAACTATGGCTACACCTTC
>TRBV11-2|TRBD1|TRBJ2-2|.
CASARTGGTGELFF
TGTGCCAGCGCCCGGACAGGCGGCACCGGGGAGCTGTTTTTT
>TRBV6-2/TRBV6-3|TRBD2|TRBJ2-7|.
CASSPRGGRAIHEQYF
TGTGCCAGCAGCCCTCGGGGCGGGAGGGCCATCCACGAGCAGTACTTC
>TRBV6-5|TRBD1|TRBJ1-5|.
CASSYSDRGQPQHF
TGTGCCAGCAGTTACAGCGACAGGGGTCAGCCCCAGCATTTT
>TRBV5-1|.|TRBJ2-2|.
CASSLAGNTGELFF
TGCGCCAGCAGCTTAGCAGGGAACACCGGGGAGCTGTTTTTT
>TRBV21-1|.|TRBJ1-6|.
CAPRGGRSLGSPLHF
TGTGCCCCCCGGGGAGGGAGAAGCCTAGGATCACCCCTCCACTTT
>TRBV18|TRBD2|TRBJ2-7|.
CASSPPQRTSYEQYF
TGTGCCAGCTCACCACCCCAGAGGACTAGCTACGAGCAGTACTTC
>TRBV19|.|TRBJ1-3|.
CASSRPGVGNTIYF
TGTGCCAGTAGTCGACCGGGGGTTGGAAACACCATATATTTT
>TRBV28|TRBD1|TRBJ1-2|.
CATLTGVYGYTF
TGTGCCACCTTAACAGGGGTCTATGGCTACACCTTC
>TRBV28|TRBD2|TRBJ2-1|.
CASSLGASGSSSYNEQFF
TGTGCCAGCAGTTTGGGTGCTAGCGGGAGTAGCTCCTACAATGAGCAGTTCTTC
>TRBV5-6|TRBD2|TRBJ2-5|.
CASSQLLAGVLETQYF
TGTGCCAGCAGCCAGTTACTAGCGGGAGTCCTGGAGACCCAGTACTTC
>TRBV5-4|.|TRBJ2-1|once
CASSFGTGDEQFF
TGTGCCAGCAGCTTCGGGACTGGGGATGAGCAGTTCTTC
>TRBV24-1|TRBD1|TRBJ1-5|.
CATSDPGTGENQPQHF
TGTGCCACCAGTGATCCCGGGACAGGGGAGAATCAGCCCCAGCATTTT
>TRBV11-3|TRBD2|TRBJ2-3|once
CASSSTSGRADTQYF
TGTGCCAGCAGTTCTACTAGCGGGAGAGCAGATACGCAGTATTTT
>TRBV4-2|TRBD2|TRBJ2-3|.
CASSQGALAGEGDTQYF
TGTGCCAGCAGCCAAGGTGCACTAGCGGGAGAGGGAGATACGCAGTATTTT